This T cell receptor (beta chain) was recovered during a study of T cell repertoires in cytomegalovirus infection. Study-wide context: Carrying CMV and the relevant HLA type showed in public TCR beta signatures. Study results and limitations: Ex vivo responses were dominated by HLA-C-restricted CMV-specific TCR beta clonotypes.

Trimming removed 0 bases from V and 3 bases from J; junction bases left unmatched: 7. CDR1 SGDLS and CDR2 YYNGEE come from the germline V gene. CDR3 size: 18 residues. Comments on this clonotype: Antigen specificity is unknown.

TCRdb called the reads again in MiXCR, with one record for every CDR3 protein. The table has roughly 500,000 distinct CDR3 sequences, 16% seen once; the top ten hold under 30%. The receptor was derived from a human donor in good health (CMV status not recorded). Some clones in this sample may be carry-over from other donors' samples. The rearrangement links TRBV9 to TRBJ2-2; TRBD2 agrees at 11 bases. Sequencing input: CD8+ T cells from PBMCs. CDR3 amino acids: CASSVVDSGRADTGELFF. The CDR3 coding sequence is TGTGCCAGCAGCGTAGTAGATAGCGGGAGGGCAGACACCGGGGAGCTGTTTTTT. The complete variable domain, with remaining parts taken from reference TRBV9 and TRBJ2-2, reads DSGVTQTPKHLITATGQRVTLRCSPRSGDLSVYWYQQSLDQGLQFLIQYYNGEERAKGNILERFSAQQFPDLHSELNLSSLELGDSALYFCASSVVDSGRADTGELFFGEGSRLTVL.